The clone carrying this T cell receptor (beta chain) was seen ten or more times. The target antigen is unknown. RNA transcripts gave rise to amplified TCR beta CDR3 regions. A first-round RT-PCR of the TCR CDR3 used the HTBI primer set. TCRdb redid the calling of the multiplex PCR reads with MiXCR, one entry per CDR3 protein. The sample records roughly 240,000 distinct CDR3 sequences, about 16% being singletons. This entry belongs to a study of T cells in Graves' hyperthyroidism and ophthalmopathy. Background on the study: Peripheral blood was taken when the disease was first diagnosed, before any treatment began.

CDR1 and CDR2 from the germline V gene are MDHEN and SYDVKM. The CDR3 is 17 residues long. V gave up 3 bases and J gave up 5 bases; unmatched junction bases: 15. Overall study results and limits: The authors' 13 V-J model separated ophthalmopathy from stable hyperthyroidism.

Sequencing was done on a sample of blood. This chain uses TRBV28 with TRBJ1-1; 7 nucleotides line up with TRBD1. The TCR comes from a young woman with Graves' ophthalmopathy. As DNA, the CDR3 is TGTGCCAGCAGTTTGGATGACAGGGAGGTGTGGGGGACTGAAGCTTTCTTT. Translation gives CASSLDDREVWGTEAFF.